The 2 T cell receptor beta chains listed next were all sequenced from one sample in a study of T cell responses to AZD1222 COVID-19 vaccine. This table comes from immunoSEQ multiplex PCR, and its TCRdb copy is limited to in-frame clones, with some not included. The sample carries tens of thousands of clones, almost 90% recorded once. The sequences come from peripheral blood, collected on day 0 of MenACWY control vaccination. The source is an adult in good health.

This clone was counted once. The V gene is TRBV18, the J gene TRBJ2-1, with a tentative D call TRBD1 (8 bases). CDR3 length: 14 amino acids. The V and J ends lost 8 bases and 5 bases respectively, with 16 bases between them. Germline V gene data show CDR1 as KGHSH and CDR2 as LQKENI. CDR3 bases: TGTGCCAGCCTTCGGGGGGACAGGAACAATGAGCAGTTCTTC. As protein: CASLRGDRNNEQFF.

The chain carries TRBV5-1 and TRBJ1-2; D is possibly TRBD1 (5 bases). Germline CDR1 reads SGHRS; CDR2 reads YFSETQ. The CDR3 is made up of 17 amino acids. Trimming cost V 6 bases and J 0 bases, with 21 bases left between them. The CDR3 region has the DNA TGCGCCAGCACCTTCTCCTCCGGGACTGGGACTAACTATGGCTACACCTTC. Protein sequence: CASTFSSGTGTNYGYTF.